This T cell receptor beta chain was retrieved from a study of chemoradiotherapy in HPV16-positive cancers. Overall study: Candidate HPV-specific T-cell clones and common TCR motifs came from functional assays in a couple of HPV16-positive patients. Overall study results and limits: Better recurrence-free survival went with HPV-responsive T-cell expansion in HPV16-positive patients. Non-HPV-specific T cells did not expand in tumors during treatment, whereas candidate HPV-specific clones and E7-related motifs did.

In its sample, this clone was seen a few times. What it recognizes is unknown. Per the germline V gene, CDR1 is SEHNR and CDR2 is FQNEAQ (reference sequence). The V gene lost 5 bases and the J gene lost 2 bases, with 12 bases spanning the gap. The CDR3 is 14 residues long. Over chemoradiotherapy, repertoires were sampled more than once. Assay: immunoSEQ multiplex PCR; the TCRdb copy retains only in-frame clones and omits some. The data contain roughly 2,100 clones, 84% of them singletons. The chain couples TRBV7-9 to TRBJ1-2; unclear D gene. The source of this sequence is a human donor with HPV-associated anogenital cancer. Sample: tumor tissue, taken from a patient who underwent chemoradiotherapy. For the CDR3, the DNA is TGTGCCAGCAGCGTAATGTCCGGGAACTATGGCTACACCTTC. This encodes CASSVMSGNYGYTF. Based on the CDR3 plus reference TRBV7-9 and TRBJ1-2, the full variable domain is DTGVSQNPRHKITKRGQNVTFRCDPISEHNRLYWYRQTLGQGPEFLTYFQNEAQLEKSRLLSDRFSAERPKGSFSTLEIQRTEQGDSAMYLCASSVMSGNYGYTFGSGTRLTVV.